These T cell receptor beta chains were read from a single sample in a study of radiotherapy plus CTLA-4 blockade in lung cancer. Produced via immunoSEQ multiplex PCR; TCRdb's table is partial and in-frame only. In the table there are 45,000 to 55,000 clones, 75% to 90% of which are singletons. Sequencing used peripheral blood, obtained from a patient treated with radiotherapy plus ipilimumab. These receptors were obtained from a human donor with non-small cell lung cancer who had stable disease on radiotherapy plus ipilimumab. The CDR3 runs from the conserved cysteine through the conserved F or W. The order of the fields is CDR3 length, clone size, D gene, V gene, J gene, CDR3 DNA, CDR3 protein. D genes are given only for firm matches. Clone size, where shown, is once, few, many, or a class for clones that have expanded.

>14|few|NA|TRBV19|TRBJ1-1
TGTGCCAGTAGTTCACAGGGAGGGGGCACTGAAGCTTTCTTT
CASSSQGGGTEAFF
>15|once|NA|TRBV4-3|TRBJ2-7
TGCGCCAGCAGCCAAGACTCTGACATTGCCTACGAGCAGTACTTC
CASSQDSDIAYEQYF
>15|NA|TRBD1|TRBV19|TRBJ2-1
TGTGCCAGTGGGGAGGACAGGGGGCGACCAAATGAGCAGTTCTTC
CASGEDRGRPNEQFF
>16|NA|TRBD2|TRBV7-2|TRBJ2-7
TGTGCCAGCACCCTAGCGGGAGAGCTTGCGTCCTACGAGCAGTACTTC
CASTLAGELASYEQYF
>15|NA|TRBD1|TRBV5-5|TRBJ1-2
TGTGCCAGCAGCTCGACAGGGGGCTGGGACTATGGCTACACCTTC
CASSSTGGWDYGYTF
>18|NA|TRBD2|TRBV9|TRBJ2-3
TGTGCCAGCGGGGGGGGACTAGCGGGAGCCTCTAGCACAGATACGCAGTATTTT
CASGGGLAGASSTDTQYF
>17|NA|NA|TRBV30|TRBJ1-2
TGTGCCTGGAGTCCGGCAGGGGTTCTGGTCGGGTCATATGGCTACACCTTC
CAWSPAGVLVGSYGYTF
>14|NA|TRBD1|TRBV7-2|TRBJ1-4
TGTGCCAGCAGCACCACCCCAGGGGGGAGGAAACTGTTTTTT
CASSTTPGGRKLFF
>16|NA|TRBD1|TRBV25-1|TRBJ2-7
TGTGCCAGCAGTGAAATAGGAACAGGGGGCAAACACGAGCAGTACTTC
CASSEIGTGGKHEQYF
>14|NA|NA|TRBV30|TRBJ2-1
TGTGCCTGGACCCGGTGGGGCACAACTCGAGAGCAGTTCTTC
CAWTRWGTTREQFF
>12|NA|TRBD1|TRBV6-1|TRBJ2-5
TGTGCCAGCCTGTCAGGGGGAGAGACCCAGTACTTC
CASLSGGETQYF
>15|once|TRBD1|TRBV30|TRBJ2-1
TGTGCCTGGAGCCTTATAGGGACAGCGTACAATGAGCAGTTCTTC
CAWSLIGTAYNEQFF
>14|NA|NA|TRBV25-1|TRBJ1-1
TGTGCCAGCAGTGAGGGTGGGCCGGCTACTGAAGCTTTCTTT
CASSEGGPATEAFF